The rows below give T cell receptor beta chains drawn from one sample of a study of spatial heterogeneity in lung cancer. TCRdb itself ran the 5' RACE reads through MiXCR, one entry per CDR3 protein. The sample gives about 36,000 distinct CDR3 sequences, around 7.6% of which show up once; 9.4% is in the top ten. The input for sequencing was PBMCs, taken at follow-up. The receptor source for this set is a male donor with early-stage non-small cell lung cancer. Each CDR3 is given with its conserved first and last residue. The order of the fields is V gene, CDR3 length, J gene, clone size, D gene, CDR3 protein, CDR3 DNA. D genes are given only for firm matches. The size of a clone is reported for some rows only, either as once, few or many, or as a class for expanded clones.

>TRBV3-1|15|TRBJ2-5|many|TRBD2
CASSPLAGSQETQYF
TGTGCCAGCAGCCCCCTAGCGGGAAGTCAAGAGACCCAGTACTTC
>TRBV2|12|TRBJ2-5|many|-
CASRVYQETQYF
TGTGCCAGCAGGGTGTACCAAGAGACCCAGTACTTC
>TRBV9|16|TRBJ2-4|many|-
CASSVEYQIGKNIQYF
TGTGCCAGCAGCGTAGAGTACCAAATAGGCAAAAACATTCAGTACTTC
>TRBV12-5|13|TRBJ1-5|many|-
CASGLVTRQPQHF
TGTGCTAGTGGTTTGGTTACGCGGCAGCCCCAGCATTTT
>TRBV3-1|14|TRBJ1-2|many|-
CASSQEGANYGYTF
TGTGCCAGCAGCCAAGAAGGGGCTAACTATGGCTACACCTTC
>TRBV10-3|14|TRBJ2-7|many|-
CAIRPGTLAYEQYF
TGTGCCATCAGACCCGGGACTCTAGCCTACGAGCAGTACTTC
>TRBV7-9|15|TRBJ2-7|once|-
CASSQTGRRRIEQYF
TGTGCCAGCAGCCAGACCGGGCGGAGAAGGATCGAGCAGTACTTC
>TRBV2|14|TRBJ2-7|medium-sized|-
CASGLLARTYEQYF
TGTGCCAGCGGACTCCTAGCGAGAACCTACGAGCAGTACTTC
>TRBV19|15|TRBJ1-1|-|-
CASSLAVEGNTEAFF
TGTGCCAGTAGTTTGGCGGTCGAGGGGAACACTGAAGCTTTCTTT
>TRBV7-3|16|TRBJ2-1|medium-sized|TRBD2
CASSFLAGAYYNEQFF
TGTGCCAGCAGCTTCCTAGCGGGGGCCTATTACAATGAGCAGTTCTTC
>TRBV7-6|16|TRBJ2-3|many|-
CASSSITGNQADTQYF
TGTGCCAGCAGCTCGATAACAGGGAATCAGGCAGATACGCAGTATTTT
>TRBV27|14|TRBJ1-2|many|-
CASSYSGLGYGYTF
TGTGCCAGCAGTTATTCAGGGTTGGGCTATGGCTACACCTTC
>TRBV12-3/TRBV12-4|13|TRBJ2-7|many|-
CASTKGAIHEQYF
TGTGCCAGCACCAAAGGGGCGATTCACGAGCAGTACTTC
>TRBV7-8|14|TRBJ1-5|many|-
CASSLGEINQPQHF
TGTGCCAGCAGCTTAGGCGAAATCAATCAGCCCCAGCATTTT
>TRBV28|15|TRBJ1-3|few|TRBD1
CASSLLQGPGNTIYF
TGTGCCAGCAGTTTATTACAGGGGCCGGGAAACACCATATATTTT
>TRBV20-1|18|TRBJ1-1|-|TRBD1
CSARDPPTGGDRNTEAFF
TGCAGTGCTAGAGACCCGCCGACAGGGGGTGATCGGAACACTGAAGCTTTCTTT
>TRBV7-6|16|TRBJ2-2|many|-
CASSPSVRKSTGELFF
TGTGCCAGCAGCCCCTCAGTAAGAAAAAGTACCGGGGAGCTGTTTTTT
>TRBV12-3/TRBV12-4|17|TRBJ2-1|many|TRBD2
CASSLGSGGNSYNEQFF
TGTGCCAGCAGTTTGGGTAGCGGGGGTAACTCCTACAATGAGCAGTTCTTC
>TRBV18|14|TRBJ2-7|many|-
CASSPEWGAYEQYF
TGTGCCAGCTCACCAGAGTGGGGGGCCTACGAGCAGTACTTC
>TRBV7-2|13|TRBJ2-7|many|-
CASSSLPSYEQYF
TGTGCCAGCAGCTCCCTTCCCTCCTACGAGCAGTACTTC